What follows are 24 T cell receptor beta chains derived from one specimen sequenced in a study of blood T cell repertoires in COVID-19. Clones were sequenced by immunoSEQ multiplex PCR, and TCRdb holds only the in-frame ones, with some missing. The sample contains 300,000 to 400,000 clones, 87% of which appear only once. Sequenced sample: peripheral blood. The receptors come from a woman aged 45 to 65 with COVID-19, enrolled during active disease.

CDR3 sequence: CASSIVAGAGGELFF. For the CDR3, the DNA is TGTGCCAGTAGTATAGTAGCGGGAGCTGGCGGGGAGCTGTTTTTT. This chain uses TRBV19 with TRBJ2-2; 9 bases agree with TRBD2. J gave up 7 bases and V 1 base, and 4 bases lay outside the gene matches. CDR1 and CDR2 from the germline V gene are LNHDA and SQIVND (reference sequence). There are 15 residues in the CDR3.

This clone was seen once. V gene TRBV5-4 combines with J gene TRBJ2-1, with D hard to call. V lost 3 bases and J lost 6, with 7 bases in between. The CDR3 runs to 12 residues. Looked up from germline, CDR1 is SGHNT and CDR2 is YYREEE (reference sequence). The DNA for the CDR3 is TGTGCCAGCAGCTCTCCCGGCAATGAGCAGTTCTTC. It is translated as CASSSPGNEQFF.

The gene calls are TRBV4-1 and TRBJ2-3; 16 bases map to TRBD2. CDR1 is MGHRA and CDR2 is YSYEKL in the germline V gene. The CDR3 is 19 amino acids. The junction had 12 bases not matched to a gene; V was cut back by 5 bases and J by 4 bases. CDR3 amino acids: CASSYTPGLAGGPPDTQYF. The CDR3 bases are TGCGCCAGCAGCTATACTCCGGGACTAGCGGGAGGGCCCCCAGATACGCAGTATTTT.

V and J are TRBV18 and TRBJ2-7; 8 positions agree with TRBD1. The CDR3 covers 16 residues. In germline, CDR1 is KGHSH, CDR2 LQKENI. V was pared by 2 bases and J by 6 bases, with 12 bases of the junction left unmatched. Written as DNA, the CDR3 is TGTGCCAGCTCACCATTCCGGGACAGGATGATGAGCGAGCAGTACTTC. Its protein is CASSPFRDRMMSEQYF.

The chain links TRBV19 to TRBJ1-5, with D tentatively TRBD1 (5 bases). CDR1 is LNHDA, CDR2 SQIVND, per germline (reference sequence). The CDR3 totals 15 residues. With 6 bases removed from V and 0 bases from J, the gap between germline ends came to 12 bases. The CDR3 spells CASRLGGGSNQPQHF. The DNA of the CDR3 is TGTGCCAGTAGATTGGGGGGAGGTAGCAATCAGCCCCAGCATTTT. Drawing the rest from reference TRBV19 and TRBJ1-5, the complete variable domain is DGGITQSPKYLFRKEGQNVTLSCEQNLNHDAMYWYRQDPGQGLRLIYYSQIVNDFQKGDIAEGYSVSREKKESFPLTVTSAQKNPTAFYLCASRLGGGSNQPQHFGDGTRLSIL.

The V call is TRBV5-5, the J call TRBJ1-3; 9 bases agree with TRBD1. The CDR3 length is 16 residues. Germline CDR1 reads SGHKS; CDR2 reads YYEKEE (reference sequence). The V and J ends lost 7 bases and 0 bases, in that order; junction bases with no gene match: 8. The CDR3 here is CASGQGISPSGNTIYF. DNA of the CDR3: TGTGCCAGCGGACAGGGGATTTCTCCCTCTGGAAACACCATATATTTT.

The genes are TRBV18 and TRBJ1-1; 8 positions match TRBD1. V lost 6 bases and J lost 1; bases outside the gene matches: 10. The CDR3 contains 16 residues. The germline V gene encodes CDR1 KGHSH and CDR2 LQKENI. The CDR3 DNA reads TGTGCCAGCTCTAGAGACAGGGGTGATTCGAACACTGAAGCTTTCTTT. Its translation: CASSRDRGDSNTEAFF.

The CDR3 DNA follows: TGTGCCAGCATTAACACGGCAGCGTCTCAGCCCCAGCATTTT. Translating gives CASINTAASQPQHF. The chain uses TRBV6-6 and TRBJ1-5, with D unresolved. Germline V gene lookup returns CDR1 MNHNY and CDR2 SVGAGI (reference sequence). The CDR3 sequence is 14 residues long. Trimming stripped 7 bases from V and 6 bases from J, with 16 bases between.

CDR3 protein: CASSLTGDEQYF. The CDR3 DNA follows: TGTGCCAGCAGTTTAACCGGGGACGAGCAGTACTTC. The V gene is TRBV28, the J gene TRBJ2-7, with TRBD2 as a possible D gene (5 bases). Trimming shortened V by 2 bases and J by 5 bases, and 7 bases separated the two germline ends. Germline-derived CDR1 and CDR2 are MDHEN and SYDVKM. This CDR3 region has 12 residues.

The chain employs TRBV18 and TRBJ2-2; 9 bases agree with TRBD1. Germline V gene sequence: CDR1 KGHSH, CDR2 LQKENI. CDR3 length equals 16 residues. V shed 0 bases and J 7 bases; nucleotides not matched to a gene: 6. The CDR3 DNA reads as TGTGCCAGCTCACCACCAGGACAGGGGAAGGTCGGGGAGCTGTTTTTT. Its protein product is CASSPPGQGKVGELFF.

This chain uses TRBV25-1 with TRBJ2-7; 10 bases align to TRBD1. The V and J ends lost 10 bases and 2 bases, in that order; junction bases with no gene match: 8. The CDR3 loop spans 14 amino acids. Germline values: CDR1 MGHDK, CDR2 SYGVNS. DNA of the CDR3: TGTGCCACCACCTCCGGACAGGGGGCCTACGAGCAGTACTTC. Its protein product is CATTSGQGAYEQYF.

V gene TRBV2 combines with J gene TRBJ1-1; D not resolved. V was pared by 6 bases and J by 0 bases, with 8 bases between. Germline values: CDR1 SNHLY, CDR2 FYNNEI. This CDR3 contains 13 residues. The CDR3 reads CASRTSMNTEAFF. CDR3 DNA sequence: TGTGCCAGCAGGACAAGCATGAACACTGAAGCTTTCTTT.

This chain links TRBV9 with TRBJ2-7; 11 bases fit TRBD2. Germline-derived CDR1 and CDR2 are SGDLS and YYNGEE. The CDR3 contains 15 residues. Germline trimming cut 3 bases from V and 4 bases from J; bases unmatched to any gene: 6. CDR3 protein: CASSALAGGTYEQYF. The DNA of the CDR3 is TGTGCCAGCAGCGCTTTAGCGGGAGGGACGTACGAGCAGTACTTC. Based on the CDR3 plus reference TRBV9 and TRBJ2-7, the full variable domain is DSGVTQTPKHLITATGQRVTLRCSPRSGDLSVYWYQQSLDQGLQFLIQYYNGEERAKGNILERFSAQQFPDLHSELNLSSLELGDSALYFCASSALAGGTYEQYFGPGTRLTVT.

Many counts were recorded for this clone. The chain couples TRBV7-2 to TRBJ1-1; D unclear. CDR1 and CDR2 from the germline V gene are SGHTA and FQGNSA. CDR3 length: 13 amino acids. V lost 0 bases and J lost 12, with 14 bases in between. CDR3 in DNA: TGTGCCAGCAGCTTAGCGCTGGGGAGGAGGACTTTCTTT. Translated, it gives CASSLALGRRTFF. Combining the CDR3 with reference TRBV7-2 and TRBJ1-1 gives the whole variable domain GAGVSQSPSNKVTEKGKDVELRCDPISGHTALYWYRQSLGQGLEFLIYFQGNSAPDKSGLPSDRFSAERTGGSVSTLTIQRTQQEDSAVYLCASSLALGRRTFFGQGTRLTVV.

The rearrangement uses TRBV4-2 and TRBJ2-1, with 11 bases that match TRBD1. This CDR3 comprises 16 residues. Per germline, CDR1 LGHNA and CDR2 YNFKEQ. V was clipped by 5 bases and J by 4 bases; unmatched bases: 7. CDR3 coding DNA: TGTGCCAGCAGCTCGGGGGGACAGGGGGTTTACAATGAGCAGTTCTTC. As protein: CASSSGGQGVYNEQFF.

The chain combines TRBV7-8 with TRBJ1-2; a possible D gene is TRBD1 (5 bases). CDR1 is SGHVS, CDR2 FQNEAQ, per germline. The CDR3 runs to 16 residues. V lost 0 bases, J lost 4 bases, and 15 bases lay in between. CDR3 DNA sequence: TGTGCCAGCAGCTTAGCCAGCCACGGACAAGCCTATGGCTACACCTTC. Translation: CASSLASHGQAYGYTF.

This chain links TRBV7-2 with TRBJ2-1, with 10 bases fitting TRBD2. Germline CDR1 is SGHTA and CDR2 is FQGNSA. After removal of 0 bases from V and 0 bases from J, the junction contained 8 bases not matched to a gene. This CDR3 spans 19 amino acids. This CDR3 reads CASSLASGLASSSYNEQFF. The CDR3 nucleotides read TGTGCCAGCAGCTTAGCGTCGGGACTAGCGTCGAGCTCCTACAATGAGCAGTTCTTC. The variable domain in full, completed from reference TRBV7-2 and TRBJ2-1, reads GAGVSQSPSNKVTEKGKDVELRCDPISGHTALYWYRQSLGQGLEFLIYFQGNSAPDKSGLPSDRFSAERTGGSVSTLTIQRTQQEDSAVYLCASSLASGLASSSYNEQFFGPGTRLTVL.

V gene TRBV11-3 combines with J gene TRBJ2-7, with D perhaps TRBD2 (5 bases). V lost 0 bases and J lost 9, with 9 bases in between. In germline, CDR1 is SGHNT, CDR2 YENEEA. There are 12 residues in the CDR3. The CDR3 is CASSLDRGPQYF. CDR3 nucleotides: TGTGCCAGCAGCTTAGATCGGGGTCCGCAGTACTTC. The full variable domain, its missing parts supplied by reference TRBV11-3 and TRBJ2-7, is EAGVVQSPRYKIIEKKQPVAFWCNPISGHNTLYWYLQNLGQGPELLIRYENEEAVDDSQLPKDRFSAERLKGVDSTLKIQPAELGDSAVYLCASSLDRGPQYFGPGTRLTVT.

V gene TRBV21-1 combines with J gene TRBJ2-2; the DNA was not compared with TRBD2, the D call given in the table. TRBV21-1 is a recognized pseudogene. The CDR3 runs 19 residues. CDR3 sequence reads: CASSIGTSGRHANTGELFF. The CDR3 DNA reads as TGTGCCAGCAGCATAGGGACTAGCGGGAGGCACGCGAACACCGGGGAGCTGTTTTTT.

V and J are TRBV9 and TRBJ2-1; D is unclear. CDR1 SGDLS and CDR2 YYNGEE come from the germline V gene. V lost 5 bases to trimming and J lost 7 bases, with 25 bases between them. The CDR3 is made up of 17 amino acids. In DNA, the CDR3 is TGTGCCAGCAGTCAGATTTACGTCTCCACGTACCCAAATGAGCAGTTCTTC. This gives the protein CASSQIYVSTYPNEQFF.

The CDR3 DNA is TGTGCCAGCAGCGGCCGTCGACAGGGAGGACGGTATGGCTACACCTTC. Residues: CASSGRRQGGRYGYTF. This sequence joins TRBV7-2 and TRBJ1-2, with 7 bases identical to TRBD1. This CDR3 contains 16 residues. Germline assignment: CDR1 SGHTA and CDR2 FQGNSA. The trim removed 5 bases at V and 5 bases at J, leaving 14 bases unmatched. The whole variable domain, remainder taken from reference TRBV7-2 and TRBJ1-2, is GAGVSQSPSNKVTEKGKDVELRCDPISGHTALYWYRQSLGQGLEFLIYFQGNSAPDKSGLPSDRFSAERTGGSVSTLTIQRTQQEDSAVYLCASSGRRQGGRYGYTFGSGTRLTVV.

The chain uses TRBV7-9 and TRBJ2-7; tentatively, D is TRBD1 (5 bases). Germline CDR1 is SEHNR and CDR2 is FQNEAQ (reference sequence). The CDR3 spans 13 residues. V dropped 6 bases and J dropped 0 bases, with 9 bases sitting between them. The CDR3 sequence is CASSKQDSYEQYF. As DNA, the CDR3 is TGTGCCAGCAGTAAACAGGACTCCTACGAGCAGTACTTC.

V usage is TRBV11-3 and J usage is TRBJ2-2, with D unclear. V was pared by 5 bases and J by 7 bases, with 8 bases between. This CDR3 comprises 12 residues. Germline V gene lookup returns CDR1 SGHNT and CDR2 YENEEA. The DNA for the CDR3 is TGTGCCAGCAGCCCGGTTATCGGGGAGCTGTTTTTT. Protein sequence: CASSPVIGELFF.

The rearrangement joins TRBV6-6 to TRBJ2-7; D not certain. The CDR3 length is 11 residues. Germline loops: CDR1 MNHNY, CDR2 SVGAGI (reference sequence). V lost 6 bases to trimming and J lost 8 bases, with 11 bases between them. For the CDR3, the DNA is TGTGCCAGCAGCTCCGGTTCTAAGCAGTACTTC. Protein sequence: CASSSGSKQYF.